These 30 T cell receptor beta chains were sequenced from one sample in a study of blood T cells in healthy people across ages (dated by TCRdb to about 2015). The library relied on 5' RACE. This sample was sequenced with an Illumina HiSeq 2500. A second PCR of roughly 6 to 11 cycles was performed with a sample-barcoded 5' primer and a J-beta primer mix. The public reads were reanalyzed by TCRdb: fastp trimming at Q25, MiXCR alignment, in-frame beta chains only. Entries that share a CDR3 protein sequence are merged under the most common genes and DNA. The sample table contains about 680,000 distinct CDR3 sequences; only one count was recorded for roughly 49% of them. Around 32% of the sample is in the top ten clones. Specimen: blood. The receptors derive from an older woman in good health.

V usage is TRBV28 and J usage is TRBJ2-4; D not certain. The end of the DNA aligns better with TRBJ2-7, so the J call may be wrong. Germline assignment: CDR1 MDHEN and CDR2 SYDVKM. The CDR3 runs 14 residues. CDR3: CASSRPTWSYEQYF. The CDR3, as DNA: TGTGCCAGCAGCCGTCCGACTTGGTCCTACGAGCAGTACTTC.

The chain couples TRBV20-1 to TRBJ2-4; D tentatively reads TRBD1 or TRBD2 (6 bases each). V lost 0 bases and J lost 7, with 10 bases in between. CDR3 length equals 13 residues. CDR1 and CDR2 from the germline V gene are DFQATT and SNEGSKA (reference sequence). DNA of the CDR3: TGCAGTGCTAGAGATACAGGGAGGAACATTCAGTACTTC. Translated: CSARDTGRNIQYF.

This chain uses TRBV20-1 with TRBJ2-7; D gene uncertain. The J call may be mistaken, given a closer DNA end match to TRBJ2-5. The CDR3 length is 13 residues. The V gene's germline CDR1 is DFQATT and CDR2 SNEGSKA (reference sequence). This CDR3 reads CSARRRFGETQYF. The CDR3 nucleotides are TGCAGTGCTAGAAGAAGGTTTGGGGAGACCCAGTACTTC.

This clonotype has a handful of counts. The chain links TRBV4-3 to TRBJ1-4, with 7 bases matching TRBD1. The CDR3 totals 15 residues. CDR1 and CDR2 (germline): LGHNA, YSLEER. V trimming: 4 bases; J trimming: 4 bases; junction bases outside the gene matches: 6. In nucleotides, the CDR3 is TGCGCCAGCAGCCGAGAACAGGGGTTTAATGAAAAACTGTTTTTT. It is translated as CASSREQGFNEKLFF.

This clonotype came up a few times. V is TRBV12-3 or TRBV12-4 and J is TRBJ2-5; D unclear. Trimming took 6 bases from V and 2 from J, leaving 10 bases between them. CDR3 length equals 13 residues. The CDR3 reads CASSKGIQETQYF. The CDR3 nucleotides are TGTGCCAGCAGCAAGGGAATACAAGAGACCCAGTACTTC.

This clonotype has just one count. The chain recombines TRBV6-6 with TRBJ1-2, with D unresolved. V gave up 5 bases and J gave up 4 bases, with 11 bases separating them. Germline-derived CDR1 and CDR2 are MNHNY and SVGAGI (reference sequence). CDR3 size: 13 residues. CDR3 sequence (DNA): TGTGCCAGCAGTCCCGGGATCTTCTATGGCTACACCTTC. This translates into CASSPGIFYGYTF.

CDR3 sequence reads: CATSKPIGGSYGYTF. In nucleotides, the CDR3 is TGTGCCACCAGCAAGCCTATCGGGGGGAGCTATGGCTACACCTTC. J is TRBJ1-2 and V is TRBV15; the D gene is possibly TRBD1 (5 bases). Trimming left V 4 bases short and J 4 bases short, with 16 bases between. CDR1 is LNHNV and CDR2 is YYDKDF in the germline V gene (reference sequence). This CDR3 region has 15 residues.

This clonotype has more than one count but fewer than ten. The chain carries TRBV5-1 and TRBJ2-3; possible D gene TRBD2, 6 bases. The CDR3 extends over 16 amino acids. Germline CDR1 SGHRS, CDR2 YFSETQ. The germline V and J ends were trimmed by 4 bases and 3 bases, with 18 bases remaining between them. CDR3 region: CASSPPGRGQTDTQYF. In nucleotides, the CDR3 is TGCGCCAGCAGCCCCCCCGGGCGGGGCCAAACAGATACGCAGTATTTT.

The gene calls are TRBV5-1 and TRBJ1-2, with 8 bases aligning to TRBD1. This CDR3 region has 15 residues. Germline V CDR1 and CDR2: SGHRS, YFSETQ. Trimming cost V 4 bases and J 3 bases; bases outside gene matches: 8. The chain's CDR3 is CASSPGQAVDYGYTF. CDR3 coding DNA: TGCGCCAGCAGCCCGGGACAGGCGGTAGACTATGGCTACACCTTC.

The gene calls are TRBV25-1 and TRBJ2-1; 7 bases map to TRBD1. CDR1 and CDR2 from the germline V gene are MGHDK and SYGVNS. This CDR3 spans 16 amino acids. The V and J ends lost 0 bases and 7 bases, in that order; junction bases with no gene match: 9. The DNA of the CDR3 is TGTGCCAGCAGTGAATACCAGCGAACAGGGGTAAATGAGCAGTTCTTC. Translating gives CASSEYQRTGVNEQFF.

This clonotype was detected a few times. The gene calls are TRBV7-6 and TRBJ2-7; tentative D call: TRBD2 (6 bases). Per germline, CDR1 SGHVS and CDR2 FNYEAQ. The V and J ends lost 8 bases and 1 base respectively, with 15 bases between them. This CDR3 is built from 14 residues. CDR3 in amino acids: CASAGGSGSYEQYF. CDR3 sequence (DNA): TGTGCCAGCGCTGGGGGGAGTGGGTCCTACGAGCAGTACTTC.

This rearrangement joins TRBV10-3 to TRBJ1-6; 8 bases agree with TRBD1. Germline values: CDR1 ENHRY, CDR2 SYGVKD. The CDR3 sequence is 13 residues long. V was clipped by 6 bases and J by 10 bases; unmatched bases: 5. The CDR3 region is CAIRDRVRSPLHF. The CDR3 region has the DNA TGTGCCATCAGGGACAGGGTACGATCACCCCTCCACTTT.

The V call is TRBV20-1, the J call TRBJ2-1; 11 bases fit TRBD2. Germline loops: CDR1 DFQATT, CDR2 SNEGSKA (reference sequence). After removal of 2 bases from V and 6 bases from J, the junction contained 6 bases not matched to a gene. The CDR3 sequence is 15 residues long. Written as DNA, the CDR3 is TGCAGTGCTAGACTAGCGGGAGGTGTCTCCAATGAGCAGTTCTTC. It yields the protein CSARLAGGVSNEQFF.

The CDR3 coding sequence is TGCAGTGTCCCGACAAGGAGCTACGAGCAGTACTTC. As protein: CSVPTRSYEQYF. The genes are TRBV20-1 and TRBJ2-7, with D uncertain. Deletions cut 7 bases from V and 3 bases from J, with 13 bases between. Germline V lookup: CDR1 DFQATT, CDR2 SNEGSKA (reference sequence). The CDR3 spans 12 residues.

This clonotype showed up just once. The V gene is TRBV6-6, the J gene TRBJ2-3; D gene unclear. From germline, CDR1 is MNHNY and CDR2 SVGAGI (reference sequence). V lost 7 bases and J 2 bases, leaving 10 bases between the germline ends. This CDR3 has 13 amino acids. The CDR3 region is CASTPVFTDTQYF. In DNA, the CDR3 is TGTGCCAGCACCCCCGTATTCACAGATACGCAGTATTTT.

This clonotype was seen ten or more times. V usage is TRBV7-2 and J usage is TRBJ1-2; TRBD1 matches at 8 bases. Germline V gives CDR1 SGHTA, CDR2 FQGNSA. With 3 bases clipped from V and 5 bases from J, the junction kept 11 bases outside the gene matches. This CDR3 comprises 16 residues. The CDR3: CASSFDVGQGTYGYTF. Written as DNA, the CDR3 is TGTGCCAGCAGCTTCGACGTTGGACAGGGAACTTATGGCTACACCTTC. The variable domain in full, completed from reference TRBV7-2 and TRBJ1-2, reads GAGVSQSPSNKVTEKGKDVELRCDPISGHTALYWYRQSLGQGLEFLIYFQGNSAPDKSGLPSDRFSAERTGGSVSTLTIQRTQQEDSAVYLCASSFDVGQGTYGYTFGSGTRLTVV.

Notes on this clonotype: One end of the junction does not line up with germline, which may come from a read error. V usage is TRBV20-1 and J usage is TRBJ2-3, with unresolved D. Germline values: CDR1 DFQATT, CDR2 SNEGSKA (reference sequence). This CDR3 comprises 12 residues. The CDR3: CSATPGTDTRYF. Here the CDR3 DNA reads TGCAGTGCTACTCCCGGCACAGATACGCGGTATTTT.

This clonotype was recorded a few times. The J gene is TRBJ2-5, the V gene TRBV3-1; 9 nucleotides match TRBD2. CDR3 size: 13 residues. The germline gives CDR1 LGHDT, CDR2 YNNKEL (reference sequence). With 5 bases clipped from V and 5 bases from J, the junction kept 3 bases outside the gene matches. This CDR3 reads CASSGLAWETQYF. In DNA form, the CDR3 reads TGTGCCAGCAGCGGACTAGCGTGGGAGACCCAGTACTTC.

The chain couples TRBV27 to TRBJ2-4; D is possibly TRBD2 (6 bases). The end of the DNA is better explained by TRBJ2-7, so the J call may be wrong. Germline V gene sequence: CDR1 MNHEY, CDR2 SMNVEV (reference sequence). The CDR3 is 13 residues long. The CDR3 DNA is TGTGCCAGCAGTCCTGGACTATTCTACGAGCAGTACTTC. Translation: CASSPGLFYEQYF.

V is TRBV27 and J is TRBJ1-5; maybe TRBD1 (5 bases). The CDR3 extends over 21 amino acids. V gave up 2 bases and J gave up 3 bases, with 29 bases separating them. From germline, CDR1 is MNHEY and CDR2 SMNVEV (reference sequence). DNA of the CDR3: TGTGCCAGCAGTTTAGGGGCCCCAGCCGTGGATTTTTCGGGTAACAATCAGCCCCAGCATTTT. It specifies CASSLGAPAVDFSGNNQPQHF.

Worth noting for this clonotype: The DNA is left out, because the CDR3 cannot be placed on it with certainty; the CDR3 is given as TCRdb lists it. This chain connects TRBV5-1 to TRBJ2-3; the table gives TRBD1 as D, unverified against the DNA. Germline assignment: CDR1 SGHRS and CDR2 YFSETQ. Including both end residues, the CDR3 is 15 amino acids long. This CDR3 is CASSLVGAGTDTRYF.

The chain employs TRBV5-1 and TRBJ2-2; D unclear. Trimming took off 5 bases at V and 2 bases at J, with 13 bases between the two ends. Per the germline V gene, CDR1 is SGHRS and CDR2 is YFSETQ. This CDR3 has 15 residues. CDR3 sequence (DNA): TGCGCCAGCAGTTCGGGCAGAACAAACACCGGGGAGCTGTTTTTT. Translating gives CASSSGRTNTGELFF. Supplemented by reference TRBV5-1 and TRBJ2-2, the full variable domain reads KAGVTQTPRYLIKTRGQQVTLSCSPISGHRSVSWYQQTPGQGLQFLFEYFSETQRNKGNFPGRFSGRQFSNSRSEMNVSTLELGDSALYLCASSSGRTNTGELFFGEGSRLTVL.

In its sample, this clonotype was seen a few times. The chain is built from TRBV29-1 and TRBJ1-2; TRBD1 might be the D (5 bases). This CDR3 contains 11 residues. In germline, CDR1 is SQVTM, CDR2 ANQGSEA. V lost 4 bases and J 2 bases, leaving 5 bases between the germline ends. CDR3 DNA sequence: TGCAGCGTTGGGGACAACTATGGCTACACCTTC. Encoded protein: CSVGDNYGYTF.

V gene TRBV12-3 or TRBV12-4 combines with J gene TRBJ1-6; possibly TRBD1 for D (5 bases). The CDR3 consists of 13 residues. With 4 bases removed from V and 7 bases from J, the gap between germline ends came to 8 bases. The CDR3 here is CASSYRQNSPLHF. The CDR3 DNA follows: TGTGCCAGCAGTTACAGACAGAATTCACCCCTCCACTTT.

This clonotype occurred a few times. This chain uses TRBV5-5 with TRBJ1-6; TRBD1 matches 9 bases. CDR3 length: 18 residues. The V gene's germline CDR1 is SGHKS and CDR2 YYEKEE (reference sequence). After removal of 4 bases from V and 9 bases from J, the junction contained 17 bases not matched to a gene. CDR3 sequence (DNA): TGTGCCAGCAGCCGCTACTCTTTCGCCGGGACAGGGTCTTCACCCCTCCACTTT. This gives the protein CASSRYSFAGTGSSPLHF.

V usage is TRBV18 and J usage is TRBJ2-7; TRBD1 aligns across 7 bases. CDR3 size: 13 residues. Trimming took 2 bases from V and 5 from J; bases not matched to a gene: 3. Germline loops: CDR1 KGHSH, CDR2 LQKENI. The chain's CDR3 is CASSPKGAHEQYF. CDR3 bases: TGTGCCAGCTCACCAAAGGGGGCCCACGAGCAGTACTTC.

This clonotype has just a few counts. The chain carries TRBV6-5 and TRBJ1-2; D perhaps matches TRBD1 (6 bases). Germline V gives CDR1 MNHEY, CDR2 SVGAGI. The length of the CDR3 is 13 residues. Trimming removed 7 bases from V and 7 bases from J, with 16 bases in between. The DNA for the CDR3 is TGTGCCAGCAATCAGCGGGGGGGCCGTGGCTACACCTTC. Its protein product is CASNQRGGRGYTF.

The chain links TRBV18 to TRBJ2-1; 8 nucleotides line up with TRBD2. The DNA end is a closer match to TRBJ2-7, so the J assignment may be wrong. Per germline, CDR1 KGHSH and CDR2 LQKENI. There are 15 residues in the CDR3. The chain's CDR3 is CASSLTRLAGDEQYF. CDR3 DNA: TGTGCCAGCTCGCTGACTCGCCTAGCGGGCGATGAGCAGTACTTC.

CDR3 DNA sequence: TGTGCCAGCAGCTTATTACTCCTTATCTATGGCTACACCTTC. It specifies CASSLLLLIYGYTF. V is TRBV7-9 and J is TRBJ1-2; D uncertain. Trimming took off 2 bases at V and 4 bases at J, with 11 bases between the two ends. The CDR3 runs 14 residues. CDR1 is SEHNR and CDR2 is FQNEAQ in the germline V gene (reference sequence).

This clonotype came up a few times. V is TRBV2 and J is TRBJ2-3, with TRBD1 as a possible D gene (5 bases). The germline V gene has CDR1 SNHLY and CDR2 FYNNEI. The CDR3 totals 14 residues. V shed 10 bases and J shed 6 bases, with 20 bases lying between them. In DNA, the CDR3 is TGTGCCAACATCGGCAGGGCCCACTCCGATACGCAGTATTTT. It codes for CANIGRAHSDTQYF.